A single sample gave rise to the 32 T cell receptor beta chains below, sequenced in a study of OX40 agonist ivuxolimab in advanced cancers. Profiling relied on immunoSEQ multiplex PCR, and the TCRdb table lists in-frame clones only, not all of them. The table shows about 19,000 clones, with less than 90% occurring only once. The sample here was CD4+ or CD8+ T cells sorted from blood, taken in a trial of the OX40 agonist ivuxolimab. The receptors were gathered from an adult with an advanced solid tumor such as melanoma, head and neck, liver or kidney cancer.

V usage is TRBV27 and J usage is TRBJ1-1; 7 bases map to TRBD1. In germline, CDR1 is MNHEY, CDR2 SMNVEV (reference sequence). J gave up 0 bases and V 1 base, and 2 bases lay outside the gene matches. The CDR3 sequence is 15 residues long. CDR3 in DNA: TGTGCCAGCAGTTTATACGGGACAGTGAACACTGAAGCTTTCTTT. It specifies CASSLYGTVNTEAFF.

The rearrangement joins TRBV18 to TRBJ1-5; D is undetermined. This CDR3 comprises 15 residues. Germline V CDR1 and CDR2: KGHSH, LQKENI. V was cut by 3 bases and J by 3 bases, with 12 bases left in between. Written as DNA, the CDR3 is TGTGCCAGCTCACCGAGGGCAGACCTCAATCAGCCCCAGCATTTT. As protein: CASSPRADLNQPQHF.

This clone was counted only a few times. V usage is TRBV9 and J usage is TRBJ2-2; D gene uncertain. The CDR3 runs 13 residues. Between the trimmed V and J ends, which lost 0 bases and 6 bases, there was a span of 6 bases. Looked up from germline, CDR1 is SGDLS and CDR2 is YYNGEE. CDR3: CASSVGGPGELFF. CDR3 DNA sequence: TGTGCCAGCAGCGTAGGGGGTCCCGGGGAGCTGTTTTTT.

The rearrangement uses TRBV7-9 and TRBJ1-1; D perhaps matches TRBD1 (6 bases). The CDR3 is made up of 15 amino acids. V was pared by 1 base and J by 1 base, with 10 bases between. In germline, CDR1 is SEHNR, CDR2 FQNEAQ (reference sequence). CDR3 amino acids: CASSLDQGQNTEAFF. Here the CDR3 DNA reads TGTGCCAGCAGCTTAGATCAGGGGCAGAACACTGAAGCTTTCTTT.

The chain has TRBV5-5 and TRBJ2-7; D not resolved. The CDR3 contains 12 residues. Per germline, CDR1 SGHKS and CDR2 YYEKEE (reference sequence). Deletions cut 2 bases from V and 3 bases from J, with 6 bases between. The CDR3 protein is CASSFSLYEQYF. CDR3 coding DNA: TGTGCCAGCAGCTTCTCCCTCTACGAGCAGTACTTC.

The chain has TRBV7-9 and TRBJ2-7; 14 nucleotides agree with TRBD2. The CDR3 covers 16 residues. V lost 5 bases, J lost 2 bases, and 5 bases stayed unmatched. Germline-derived CDR1 and CDR2 are SEHNR and FQNEAQ (reference sequence). The chain's CDR3 is CASSPTSGRGTYEQYF. Here the CDR3 DNA reads TGTGCCAGCAGCCCGACTAGCGGGAGGGGCACCTACGAGCAGTACTTC. Variable domain in full (rest from reference TRBV7-9 and TRBJ2-7): DTGVSQNPRHKITKRGQNVTFRCDPISEHNRLYWYRQTLGQGPEFLTYFQNEAQLEKSRLLSDRFSAERPKGSFSTLEIQRTEQGDSAMYLCASSPTSGRGTYEQYFGPGTRLTVT.

In nucleotides, the CDR3 is TGTGCCAGTAGAAAGGGGCTTGGGACAGCCTCCTACGAGCAGTACTTC. It specifies CASRKGLGTASYEQYF. The rearrangement links TRBV19 to TRBJ2-7; the match to TRBD1 covers 7 bases. Germline V gene sequence: CDR1 LNHDA, CDR2 SQIVND (reference sequence). With V trimmed by 6 bases and J by 0 bases, 11 bases remained unmatched. There are 16 residues in the CDR3.

The chain uses TRBV4-1 and TRBJ2-1; weak D call: TRBD2 (6 bases). V was clipped by 5 bases and J by 10 bases, with 12 bases between them. This CDR3 is built from 12 residues. The germline CDR1 and CDR2 sequences are MGHRA and YSYEKL. The CDR3 loop reads CASSDLAQEQFF. The CDR3 DNA sequence: TGCGCCAGCAGCGACCTAGCGCAGGAGCAGTTCTTC.

This clone was seen a single time. The V gene is TRBV29-1, the J gene TRBJ2-6; no firm D call. Germline V lookup: CDR1 SQVTM, CDR2 ANQGSEA. V lost 3 bases and J 0 bases, leaving 6 bases between the germline ends. The CDR3 extends over 14 amino acids. The CDR3 sequence is CSVDLGSGANVLTF. The CDR3 nucleotides read TGCAGCGTTGATCTCGGCTCTGGGGCCAACGTCCTGACTTTC.

This chain links TRBV9 with TRBJ1-1; D not resolved. Germline V CDR1 and CDR2: SGDLS, YYNGEE. V lost 7 bases, J lost 4 bases, and 8 bases lay in between. The CDR3 has 11 residues. The CDR3 DNA follows: TGTGCCAGCGGTACGGGCACTGAAGCTTTCTTT. Encoded protein: CASGTGTEAFF.

This chain joins TRBV6-5 and TRBJ2-7, with D perhaps TRBD1 or TRBD2 (5 bases each). The germline V and J ends were trimmed by 6 bases and 0 bases, with 15 bases remaining between them. The CDR3 spans 15 residues. In germline, CDR1 is MNHEY, CDR2 SVGAGI. The DNA of the CDR3 is TGTGCCAGCAGCCTGAGGGGCCCAGCCTCCTACGAGCAGTACTTC. It translates to CASSLRGPASYEQYF.

V gene TRBV28 combines with J gene TRBJ2-7; the D is unclear. The germline V and J ends were trimmed by 7 bases and 1 base, with 14 bases remaining between them. CDR3 length: 14 amino acids. Germline V gene sequence: CDR1 MDHEN, CDR2 SYDVKM. The CDR3 nucleotides are TGTGCCAGCAAAACCGGGCGATTTTCCTACGAGCAGTACTTC. Protein: CASKTGRFSYEQYF.

The chain recombines TRBV9 with TRBJ2-2; D is unclear. Germline CDR1 SGDLS, CDR2 YYNGEE. The CDR3 is 12 residues long. V lost 5 bases and J 1 base, leaving 3 bases between the germline ends. This chain's CDR3 is CASSGNTGELFF. As DNA, the CDR3 is TGTGCCAGCAGTGGGAACACCGGGGAGCTGTTTTTT.

The chain is built from TRBV7-3 and TRBJ2-7; a possible D gene is TRBD2 (6 bases). Trimming pared 8 bases from V and 3 bases from J, leaving 11 bases between. Germline CDR1 is SGHTA and CDR2 is FQGTGA. This CDR3 is 12 amino acids long. The chain's CDR3 is CASSDGGYEQYF. DNA for the CDR3: TGTGCCAGCTCGGACGGGGGCTACGAGCAGTACTTC.

The chain is built from TRBV29-1 and TRBJ1-4; no clear D. The V gene's germline CDR1 is SQVTM and CDR2 ANQGSEA. Trimming took off 5 bases at V and 1 base at J, with 14 bases between the two ends. CDR3 length: 15 residues. CDR3: CSVTSLAGTNEKLFF. DNA of the CDR3: TGCAGCGTTACTTCCCTGGCGGGAACTAATGAAAAACTGTTTTTT.

The CDR3 region has the DNA TGTGCCAGCAGCTTAGGGCGGAGTTCGAACACCGGGGAGCTGTTTTTT. As protein: CASSLGRSSNTGELFF. The chain links TRBV11-2 to TRBJ2-2; no definite D call. The V gene's germline CDR1 is SGHAT and CDR2 FQNNGV. The CDR3 has 16 amino acids. Trimming took 1 base from V and 0 from J, leaving 9 bases between them. Using reference TRBV11-2 and TRBJ2-2 for the parts outside the CDR3, the full variable domain is EAGVAQSPRYKIIEKRQSVAFWCNPISGHATLYWYQQILGQGPKLLIQFQNNGVVDDSQLPKDRFSAERLKGVDSTLKIQPAKLEDSAVYLCASSLGRSSNTGELFFGEGSRLTVL.

The chain links TRBV12-5 to TRBJ2-1, with a tentative D call TRBD2 (6 bases). The germline V and J ends were trimmed by 9 bases and 4 bases, with 16 bases remaining between them. Per the germline V gene, CDR1 is LGHNT and CDR2 is FRNRAP. The CDR3 has 14 residues. CDR3 loop: CAREKGLAYNEQFF. In DNA, the CDR3 is TGTGCTAGAGAAAAGGGCCTAGCGTACAATGAGCAGTTCTTC.

This chain uses TRBV6-5 with TRBJ2-1; D not resolved. This CDR3 is built from 11 residues. Germline CDR1 reads MNHEY; CDR2 reads SVGAGI. Trimming removed 5 bases at V and 7 bases at J, with 6 bases between. The CDR3 DNA is TGTGCCAGCAGTGTCTTAAATGAGCAGTTCTTC. It is translated as CASSVLNEQFF.

The chain joins TRBV9 to TRBJ2-7; 11 bases match TRBD1. Germline assignment: CDR1 SGDLS and CDR2 YYNGEE. CDR3 length: 15 residues. J was trimmed by 1 base and V by 4 bases; bases with no gene match: 4. The CDR3: CASSLGTGGSYEQYF. The CDR3, as DNA: TGTGCCAGCAGCTTGGGGACAGGGGGGTCCTACGAGCAGTACTTC.

In this sample, this clone turned up once. The V gene is TRBV27, the J gene TRBJ2-1, with 7 bases matching TRBD2. The junction had 25 bases not matched to a gene; V was cut back by 5 bases and J by 0 bases. The germline gives CDR1 MNHEY, CDR2 SMNVEV (reference sequence). The CDR3 totals 22 residues. This chain's CDR3 is CASSHPAPRDYPTLSSYNEQFF. CDR3 bases: TGTGCCAGCAGTCATCCCGCACCCCGGGACTACCCTACATTGAGCTCCTACAATGAGCAGTTCTTC.

The genes are TRBV6-5 and TRBJ2-5, with TRBD2 as a possible D gene (5 bases). V lost 4 bases to trimming and J lost 5 bases, with 8 bases between them. Germline values: CDR1 MNHEY, CDR2 SVGAGI. The CDR3 runs to 12 residues. CDR3 sequence (DNA): TGTGCCAGCAGTTCTGGGGAGGAGACCCAGTACTTC. Residues: CASSSGEETQYF.

V and J are TRBV5-1 and TRBJ1-4, with 7 bases that match TRBD1. Germline-derived CDR1 and CDR2 are SGHRS and YFSETQ. This CDR3 comprises 16 residues. After removal of 3 bases from V and 4 bases from J, the junction contained 9 bases not matched to a gene. The CDR3 is CASSSERGLNNEKLFF. CDR3 nucleotides: TGCGCCAGCAGCTCCGAGAGGGGGCTAAATAATGAAAAACTGTTTTTT.

The genes are TRBV27 and TRBJ1-5, with D possibly being TRBD1 (5 bases). Per the germline V gene, CDR1 is MNHEY and CDR2 is SMNVEV (reference sequence). V lost 0 bases and J 4 bases, leaving 13 bases between the germline ends. The CDR3 totals 16 residues. This CDR3 reads CASSLSGDGGNQPQHF. The CDR3 nucleotides are TGTGCCAGCAGTTTATCAGGCGACGGGGGGAATCAGCCCCAGCATTTT.

V gene TRBV7-6 combines with J gene TRBJ1-4; D may be TRBD1 (6 bases). This CDR3 spans 16 amino acids. V was pared by 2 bases and J by 6 bases, with 16 bases between. CDR1 and CDR2 from the germline V gene are SGHVS and FNYEAQ. CDR3 bases: TGTGCCAGCAGCTTACCAAAGGGGGAGGCGGATGAAAAACTGTTTTTT. Its protein product is CASSLPKGEADEKLFF.

V is TRBV9 and J is TRBJ2-4; the match to TRBD1 covers 7 bases. The CDR3 extends over 15 amino acids. V dropped 3 bases and J dropped 0; count of bases not matched to a gene: 3. Germline V gene data show CDR1 as SGDLS and CDR2 as YYNGEE. Written as DNA, the CDR3 is TGTGCCAGCAGCGACAGGGGCCTAGCCAAAAACATTCAGTACTTC. This translates into CASSDRGLAKNIQYF.

The CDR3 protein is CASSLWYTGELFF. The CDR3 DNA sequence: TGTGCCAGCAGTTTATGGTACACCGGGGAGCTGTTTTTT. This chain connects TRBV27 to TRBJ2-2; D gene ambiguous. Trimming removed 1 base at V and 3 bases at J, with 3 bases between. This CDR3 contains 13 residues. The germline V gene has CDR1 MNHEY and CDR2 SMNVEV (reference sequence).

Only one count was recorded for this clone. The DNA of the CDR3 is TGTGCCAGTACCGCCCCAGTGCAGGGACATTCTCCGACCATCTCCTACAATGAGCAGTTCTTC. The encoded protein is CASTAPVQGHSPTISYNEQFF. This rearrangement joins TRBV19 to TRBJ2-1, with D possibly being TRBD1 (6 bases). With 7 bases removed from V and 0 bases from J, the gap between germline ends came to 31 bases. CDR1 is LNHDA and CDR2 is SQIVND in the germline V gene (reference sequence). This CDR3 contains 21 residues. Full variable domain (remainder filled in from reference TRBV19 and TRBJ2-1): DGGITQSPKYLFRKEGQNVTLSCEQNLNHDAMYWYRQDPGQGLRLIYYSQIVNDFQKGDIAEGYSVSREKKESFPLTVTSAQKNPTAFYLCASTAPVQGHSPTISYNEQFFGPGTRLTVL.

This chain links TRBV9 with TRBJ2-7; 7 bases map to TRBD1. Germline V lookup: CDR1 SGDLS, CDR2 YYNGEE. The CDR3 spans 14 residues. Losses at the gene ends were 3 bases for V and 2 bases for J; bases not matched to a gene: 5. Here the CDR3 DNA reads TGTGCCAGCAGCGCCGGGACAGAGACCTACGAGCAGTACTTC. Amino acid sequence: CASSAGTETYEQYF.

V is TRBV27 and J is TRBJ2-7; a possible D gene is TRBD1 (6 bases). The V end was cut by 5 bases, the J end by 3 bases, with 8 bases between. CDR1 is MNHEY and CDR2 is SMNVEV in the germline V gene (reference sequence). This CDR3 spans 12 amino acids. The CDR3 protein is CASSPTGYEQYF. CDR3 nucleotides: TGTGCCAGCAGTCCGACAGGCTACGAGCAGTACTTC.

V gene TRBV19 combines with J gene TRBJ1-1; 9 bases line up with TRBD1. Germline values: CDR1 LNHDA, CDR2 SQIVND (reference sequence). The CDR3 is 16 amino acids. Germline trimming cut 5 bases from V and 5 bases from J; bases unmatched to any gene: 12. CDR3 residues: CASSFTGGAEGTEAFF. Here the CDR3 DNA reads TGTGCCAGTAGTTTCACAGGGGGCGCGGAAGGAACTGAAGCTTTCTTT.

The chain couples TRBV19 to TRBJ2-7; 10 nucleotides agree with TRBD2. J lost 3 bases, V lost 3 bases, and 14 bases had no gene match. Germline CDR1 is LNHDA and CDR2 is SQIVND (reference sequence). The CDR3 runs to 18 residues. The CDR3 protein is CASSMGTSGIPGGYEQYF. The CDR3 DNA reads TGTGCCAGTAGTATGGGTACTAGCGGGATCCCGGGGGGCTACGAGCAGTACTTC.

V gene TRBV7-9 combines with J gene TRBJ2-5; 8 positions match TRBD2. The J call may be wrong; the DNA end is better matched by TRBJ2-7. Germline assignment: CDR1 SEHNR and CDR2 FQNEAQ (reference sequence). The CDR3 has 14 amino acids. CDR3 DNA: TGTGCCAGCAGCTTAGGGGCGGGAGGCCACGAGCAGTACTTC. Translation gives CASSLGAGGHEQYF.